This T cell receptor beta chain was found in a study of OX40 agonist ivuxolimab in advanced cancers. Turning to the study itself: Partial response was recorded in three patients: one hepatocellular carcinoma and two cutaneous melanoma cases. Study-level results: Some of the nonresponding patients also showed low levels of normalized T-cell clonal expansion. Compared with CD4+, CD8+ T cells on average had more expanded clones.

A word on this clone: The antigen is not known.

Libraries were prepared by immunoSEQ multiplex PCR; TCRdb keeps only in-frame clonotypes and omits some of them. This table has tens of thousands of clones, roughly 85% appearing once. This CDR3 is 14 amino acids long. Germline V gene data show CDR1 as SGHDT and CDR2 as YYEEEE. Trimming shortened V by 0 bases and J by 6 bases, and 12 bases separated the two germline ends. Blood sampling took place at baseline, cycle 4 day 1, and cycle 7 day 1. This chain connects TRBV5-6 to TRBJ1-2; a weak D match, TRBD1 (6 bases). The receptor comes from an adult with an advanced solid tumor such as melanoma, head and neck, liver or kidney cancer. Sample: CD4+ or CD8+ T cells sorted from blood, taken in a trial of the OX40 agonist ivuxolimab. The CDR3 reads CASSLVYRAHGYTF. CDR3 sequence (DNA): TGTGCCAGCAGCTTGGTTTACAGGGCACATGGCTACACCTTC.